The clone carrying this TCR beta chain was seen a few times. Its antigen is undetermined. Germline V gene sequence: CDR1 DFQATT, CDR2 SNEGSKA (reference sequence). J gave up 3 bases and V 5 bases, and 5 bases lay outside the gene matches. This CDR3 spans 14 amino acids. These data are taken from a study of CD8 T cells in ankylosing spondylitis. Whole-study findings and limits: Characteristic of ankylosing spondylitis blood, it appeared, was a TCR beta motif comprising eight highly homologous variants. Several of the motif variants were reported before in synovial fluid and blood from reactive arthritis. The authors found the disease-linked clones to be CD8+ and relatively rare in peripheral blood. Within matched ankylosing spondylitis synovial fluid, disease-linked clones were reportedly significantly enriched.

Researchers built TCR beta libraries using quantitative 5'-RACE with molecular barcodes. TCRdb itself ran the 5' RACE reads through MiXCR, one entry per CDR3 protein. The top ten clones hold 0.51% of a sample with hundreds of thousands of distinct CDR3 sequences, about an eighth of them seen once. The sequence was obtained from a male donor with ankylosing spondylitis. The sequencing input was blood, either unsorted or a sorted T cell fraction (not recorded which). The chain has TRBV20-1 and TRBJ2-1, with 9 positions matching TRBD2. CDR3 DNA sequence: TGCAGTGCTCCCCGACTAGCGGTCTACAATGAGCAGTTCTTC. It is translated as CSAPRLAVYNEQFF.